This T cell receptor (beta chain) was sequenced for a study of human T cells and chemical hapten exposure. Study-wide background: In the sensitization step, 2% DPC was placed on 2 cm by 2 cm of upper inner arm skin. Study results and caveats: Relative to control repertoires, expanded TCRs gave rise to significantly more large CDR3 similarity clusters.

Time point indicated: patch test 1, 2 weeks after DPC sensitization. Regarding treatment: therapeutic diphenylcyclopropenone sensitization with weekly scalp DPC. People who gave samples had alopecia, were 18 to 70 years old, and were suitable for DPC. Trimming pared 2 bases from V and 1 base from J, leaving 8 bases between. This CDR3 comprises 14 residues. CDR1 and CDR2 from the germline V gene are SEHNR and FQNEAQ (reference sequence). In the original processing: Sample TCR totals centred on a median of approximately 96,000, ranging about 20,000 to 700,000. One entry per CDR3 protein results from TCRdb running MiXCR on the RACE reads. The V and J calls shown here were made by TCRdb, not taken from the authors' results. The data show about 120,000 distinct CDR3 sequences, roughly 13% seen once. This clonotype was seen ten or more times. No antigen is known for it.

The chain is built from TRBV7-9 and TRBJ1-1; D not resolved. The sequence was obtained from a young man with alopecia areata. Some clones in this sample may be carry-over from other donors' samples. The sample here was whole blood, taken in connection with sensitization to the hapten diphenylcyclopropenone (DPC). The CDR3 DNA reads as TGTGCCAGCAGCTTACGGAGGGAGAACACTGAAGCTTTCTTT. Residues: CASSLRRENTEAFF.